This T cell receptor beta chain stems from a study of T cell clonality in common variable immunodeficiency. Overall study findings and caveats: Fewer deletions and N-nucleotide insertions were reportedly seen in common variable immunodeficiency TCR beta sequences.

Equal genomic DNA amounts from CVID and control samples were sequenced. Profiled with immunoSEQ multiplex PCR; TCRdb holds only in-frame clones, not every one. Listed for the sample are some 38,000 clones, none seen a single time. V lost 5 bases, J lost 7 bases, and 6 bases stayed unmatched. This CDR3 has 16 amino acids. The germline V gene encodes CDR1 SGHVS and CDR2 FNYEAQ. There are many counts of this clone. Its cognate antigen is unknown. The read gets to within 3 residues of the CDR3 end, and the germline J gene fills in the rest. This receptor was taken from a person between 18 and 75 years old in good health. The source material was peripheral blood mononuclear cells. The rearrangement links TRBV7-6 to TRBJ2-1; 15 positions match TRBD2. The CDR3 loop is CASSGIGTSGRNEQFF. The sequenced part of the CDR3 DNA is TGTGCCAGCAGCGGAATCGGGACTAGCGGGAGGAATGAG.